What follows are 19 T cell receptor beta chains derived from one specimen sequenced in a study of identical twins. TCRdb called the 5' RACE reads again in MiXCR, with one record for every CDR3 protein. This sample has 600,000 to 850,000 distinct CDR3 sequences, with roughly 18% found just once. These data were also filed under a second study, of T cells expressing NK-cell markers.

Sequenced sample: PBMCs. The receptors come from a woman between 18 and 30 years old in good health.

This clonotype was counted only a few times. The chain carries TRBV20-1 and TRBJ2-7, with D perhaps matching TRBD1 (6 bases). V dropped 2 bases and J dropped 2 bases, with 16 bases sitting between them. This CDR3 is 15 amino acids long. Germline CDR1 DFQATT, CDR2 SNEGSKA (reference sequence). CDR3 sequence: CSARRGSRMAYEQYF. The CDR3 region has the DNA TGCAGTGCTAGAAGGGGGAGTCGCATGGCCTACGAGCAGTACTTC.

The chain's CDR3 is CASRGGTAPDTQYF. CDR3 sequence (DNA): TGTGCCAGCAGGGGGGGGACGGCCCCCGATACGCAGTATTTT. This chain uses TRBV12-3 or TRBV12-4 with TRBJ2-3; 7 positions match TRBD2. This CDR3 has 14 amino acids. V gave up 6 bases and J gave up 6 bases; unmatched junction bases: 9.

This clonotype came up many times. The gene calls are TRBV12-3 or TRBV12-4 and TRBJ1-6, with D unresolved. This CDR3 contains 15 residues. Trimming took 3 bases from V and 9 from J, leaving 15 bases between them. CDR3 coding DNA: TGTGCCAGCAGTTTCGGACTGGGCTCGGGTTCACCCCTCCACTTT. Its protein product is CASSFGLGSGSPLHF.

This clonotype was seen a handful of times. V gene TRBV12-3 or TRBV12-4 combines with J gene TRBJ1-6, with TRBD1 identical over 8 bases. The ends lost 4 bases at V and 5 bases at J; junction bases unmatched: 7. The CDR3 has 16 amino acids. The CDR3 region is CASSYNRGFDNSPLHF. In nucleotides, the CDR3 is TGTGCCAGCAGTTACAACAGGGGGTTCGATAATTCACCCCTCCACTTT.

As DNA, the CDR3 is TGTGCCAGCGCCGCCCAAAGATCTAGCACAGATACGCAGTATTTT. Translated: CASAAQRSSTDTQYF. The chain is built from TRBV12-3 or TRBV12-4 and TRBJ2-3; no clear D. V lost 8 bases and J lost 0, with 15 bases in between. The CDR3 runs to 15 residues.

The sample holds a few counts of this clonotype. The chain uses TRBV20-1 and TRBJ1-6, with 11 nucleotides matching TRBD1. Germline V gives CDR1 DFQATT, CDR2 SNEGSKA (reference sequence). V gave up 3 bases and J gave up 8 bases; unmatched junction bases: 6. The CDR3 length is 15 residues. The CDR3 coding sequence is TGCAGTGCTAGGCTTGGGACAGGGGGATATTCACCCCTCCACTTT. Translation gives CSARLGTGGYSPLHF.

The chain employs TRBV4-2 and TRBJ2-1; D remains unclear. CDR1 and CDR2 (germline): LGHNA, YNFKEQ. Trimming pared 1 base from V and 7 bases from J, leaving 8 bases between. This CDR3 contains 13 residues. The CDR3 DNA reads as TGTGCCAGCAGCCAAGTAACAGCTAATGAGCAGTTCTTC. It codes for CASSQVTANEQFF.

V and J are TRBV5-1 and TRBJ1-1, with D perhaps TRBD1 (5 bases). Trimming left V 0 bases short and J 7 bases short, with 16 bases between. The V gene's germline CDR1 is SGHRS and CDR2 YFSETQ. The length of the CDR3 is 15 residues. This chain's CDR3 is CASSLAGGVPSEAFF. CDR3 nucleotide sequence: TGCGCCAGCAGCTTGGCCGGAGGGGTGCCGAGTGAAGCTTTCTTT.

This clonotype turned up a few times. The chain uses TRBV27 and TRBJ2-2; D uncertain. The V and J ends lost 5 bases and 9 bases respectively, with 10 bases between them. This CDR3 is built from 12 residues. CDR1 and CDR2 (germline): MNHEY, SMNVEV (reference sequence). CDR3 coding DNA: TGTGCCAGCAGTCCCCCCCGCCGGGAGCTGTTTTTT. Its translation is CASSPPRRELFF.

Only a few counts were recorded for this clonotype. The chain links TRBV24-1 to TRBJ2-6; D not certain. Trimming took 10 bases from V and 0 from J, leaving 6 bases between them. Germline CDR1 is KGHDR and CDR2 is SFDVKD. The CDR3 consists of 13 residues. Here the CDR3 reads CATSSSGANVLTF. CDR3 bases: TGTGCCACGAGTAGCTCTGGGGCCAACGTCCTGACTTTC.

Only a few counts were recorded for this clonotype. The rearrangement links TRBV29-1 to TRBJ2-7, with no clear D. The CDR3 is 13 amino acids. Germline loops: CDR1 SQVTM, CDR2 ANQGSEA. Trimming took 6 bases from V and 0 from J, leaving 12 bases between them. The CDR3 coding sequence is TGCAGCGTCGAGAGCTCCAGCTCCTACGAGCAGTACTTC. Its translation is CSVESSSSYEQYF.

In its sample, this clonotype was seen a few times. The V and J genes are TRBV7-9 and TRBJ2-2; 8 nucleotides match TRBD1. The V gene's germline CDR1 is SEHNR and CDR2 FQNEAQ (reference sequence). Trimming cost V 4 bases and J 4 bases; bases outside gene matches: 5. The CDR3 has 15 residues. The CDR3 reads CASSSGQGGTGELFF. The CDR3, as DNA: TGTGCCAGCAGCTCAGGACAGGGCGGCACCGGGGAGCTGTTTTTT.

This clonotype turned up a few times. This chain links TRBV12-3 or TRBV12-4 with TRBJ2-1; D call uncertain. The CDR3 runs 13 residues. Trimming removed 4 bases from V and 10 bases from J, with 14 bases in between. The CDR3 here is CASSSPGRREQFF. For the CDR3, the DNA is TGTGCCAGCAGTTCCCCCGGGCGGCGGGAGCAGTTCTTC.

As DNA, the CDR3 is TGTGCCAGCAGCTCGGACAGGGCAAAGTCCTACAATGAGCAGTTCTTC. Translation gives CASSSDRAKSYNEQFF. This chain uses TRBV7-9 with TRBJ2-1, with 8 bases identical to TRBD1. Germline V gene lookup returns CDR1 SEHNR and CDR2 FQNEAQ (reference sequence). The CDR3 is 16 amino acids. V was pared by 4 bases and J by 1 base, with 6 bases of the junction left unmatched.

V and J are TRBV19 and TRBJ2-5; D is ambiguous. Germline V gives CDR1 LNHDA, CDR2 SQIVND (reference sequence). Trimming left V 1 base short and J 3 bases short, with 9 bases between. CDR3 length: 14 residues. CDR3 protein: CASSIVLGKETQYF. The CDR3 region has the DNA TGTGCCAGTAGTATAGTATTGGGCAAAGAGACCCAGTACTTC.

There are a few counts of this clonotype. This chain links TRBV20-1 with TRBJ2-5; TRBD2 aligns across 9 bases. The CDR3 is 16 residues long. The J segment lost 5 bases and the V segment lost 6 bases, leaving 16 bases of the junction unmatched. CDR1 and CDR2 (germline): DFQATT, SNEGSKA (reference sequence). The CDR3: CSAPLAGPPVGETQYF. As DNA, the CDR3 is TGCAGTGCCCCCCTAGCGGGGCCCCCGGTAGGGGAGACCCAGTACTTC.

This clonotype was found once. As DNA, the CDR3 is TGTGCCAGCAGCCCCGTTTTGCGAATCCGCGGGGAGCTGTTTTTT. Its protein product is CASSPVLRIRGELFF. The gene calls are TRBV7-2 and TRBJ2-2; D is unresolved. Trimming cost V 5 bases and J 7 bases, with 17 bases left between them. The CDR3 length is 15 residues. The V gene's germline CDR1 is SGHTA and CDR2 FQGNSA. Looking up the rest from reference TRBV7-2 and TRBJ2-2 gives the full variable domain: GAGVSQSPSNKVTEKGKDVELRCDPISGHTALYWYRQSLGQGLEFLIYFQGNSAPDKSGLPSDRFSAERTGGSVSTLTIQRTQQEDSAVYLCASSPVLRIRGELFFGEGSRLTVL.

The chain combines TRBV5-1 with TRBJ1-1; TRBD1 might be the D (6 bases). Germline V lookup: CDR1 SGHRS, CDR2 YFSETQ. The CDR3 runs 14 residues. The germline V and J ends were trimmed by 4 bases and 0 bases, with 10 bases remaining between them. The CDR3 here is CASSRGILNTEAFF. DNA for the CDR3: TGCGCCAGCAGCAGGGGGATATTGAACACTGAAGCTTTCTTT.

The chain couples TRBV7-2 to TRBJ2-3; D may be TRBD2 (5 bases). This CDR3 has 14 residues. Germline V CDR1 and CDR2: SGHTA, FQGNSA. Trimming cost V 2 bases and J 4 bases, with 10 bases left between them. This chain's CDR3 is CASSLSSPPDTQYF. DNA for the CDR3: TGTGCCAGCAGCTTATCTAGCCCCCCAGATACGCAGTATTTT.